The 19 T cell receptor beta chains below were found in one sample sequenced in a study of Graves' ophthalmopathy and Graves' hyperthyroidism. Transcripts of RNA were the source for amplifying TCR beta CDR3 regions. Investigators did first-round RT-PCR with HTBI primers, then second-round multiplex PCR. TCRdb used MiXCR to reprocess the multiplex PCR reads, holding one entry per CDR3 protein. The data contain 450,000 to 600,000 distinct CDR3 sequences, less than 40% of them singletons. Sequenced sample: peripheral blood or thyroid tissue (not recorded which). These receptor sequences come from an adult man with Graves' hyperthyroidism.

The sample holds many counts of this clonotype. The genes are TRBV20-1 and TRBJ1-4; D ambiguous. The CDR3 spans 14 residues. The germline V gene has CDR1 DFQATT and CDR2 SNEGSKA (reference sequence). Trimming took 6 bases from V and 0 from J, leaving 11 bases between them. The CDR3 coding sequence is TGCAGTGCCAAAGCAGGTGCAACTAATGAAAAACTGTTTTTT. It is translated as CSAKAGATNEKLFF.

This clonotype has ten or more counts. V gene TRBV5-8 combines with J gene TRBJ1-2; 7 positions match TRBD1. The germline gives CDR1 SGHTS, CDR2 YDEGEE. J was trimmed by 4 bases and V by 4 bases; bases with no gene match: 10. This CDR3 region has 15 residues. CDR3 in DNA: TGTGCCAGCAGCCTAGACGGACAGGCGGGCTATGGCTACACCTTC. This encodes CASSLDGQAGYGYTF. The full variable domain, its missing parts supplied by reference TRBV5-8 and TRBJ1-2, is EAGVTQSPTHLIKTRGQQATLRCSPISGHTSVYWYQQALGLGLQFLLWYDEGEERNRGNFPPRFSGRQFPNYSSELNVNALELEDSALYLCASSLDGQAGYGYTFGSGTRLTVV.

The chain carries TRBV19 and TRBJ1-1, with 7 positions matching TRBD1. The trim removed 6 bases at V and 2 bases at J, leaving 9 bases unmatched. The CDR3 contains 15 residues. CDR1 and CDR2 from the germline V gene are LNHDA and SQIVND (reference sequence). DNA of the CDR3: TGTGCCAGTAGCACCTCCAGGGACAGAAACACTGAAGCTTTCTTT. Translated: CASSTSRDRNTEAFF.

V and J are TRBV10-3 and TRBJ1-2; maybe TRBD1 (6 bases). The CDR3 sequence is 13 residues long. Trimming took off 8 bases at V and 0 bases at J, with 10 bases between the two ends. CDR1 is ENHRY, CDR2 SYGVKD, per germline. The CDR3 region has the DNA TGTGCCATCGTTCGGGGGCCTAACTATGGCTACACCTTC. It translates to CAIVRGPNYGYTF.

The chain links TRBV29-1 to TRBJ2-3, with D tentatively TRBD1 or TRBD2 (6 bases each). This CDR3 has 15 amino acids. The V gene lost 5 bases and the J gene lost 0 bases, with 15 bases spanning the gap. Per the germline V gene, CDR1 is SQVTM and CDR2 is ANQGSEA. The CDR3: CSVFRGQSSTDTQYF. The CDR3 DNA is TGCAGCGTTTTCCGGGGGCAATCGAGCACAGATACGCAGTATTTT.

In regard to this clonotype: At one end the junction does not follow the germline gene, possibly because of a read error. This rearrangement joins TRBV10-2 to TRBJ2-1; a weak D match, TRBD1 (6 bases). CDR3 length: 14 residues. Germline CDR1 WSHSY, CDR2 SAAADI. CDR3 loop: CAADPGTTYNEQFF. The CDR3 bases are TGTGCCGCCGACCCCGGGACAACCTACAATGAGCAGTTCTTC.

There are many counts of this clonotype. The J gene is TRBJ1-6, the V gene TRBV15, with D hard to call. CDR1 and CDR2 (germline): LNHNV, YYDKDF (reference sequence). The CDR3 is 15 amino acids. The V end was cut by 1 base, the J end by 16 bases, with 20 bases between. The CDR3, as DNA: TGTGCCACCAGCAGAGCTGGTACGGATCGCCGATCTCTCCACTTT. Translated, it gives CATSRAGTDRRSLHF.

Comment on this clonotype: An end of the junction differs from the germline gene, which may be a read error. The genes are TRBV15 and TRBJ1-3; no clear D gene. The germline V gene has CDR1 LNHNV and CDR2 YYDKDF (reference sequence). This CDR3 has 17 amino acids. The CDR3 loop reads CATSRVGVVTTGNTIYF. The CDR3 nucleotides are TGTGCCACCAGCAGAGTGGGTGTAGTTACCACTGGAAACACCATATACTTT.

This chain uses TRBV30 with TRBJ2-7; no firm D call. V was trimmed by 4 bases and J by 2 bases, leaving 15 bases between them. The V gene's germline CDR1 is GTSNPN and CDR2 SVGIG (reference sequence). The CDR3 covers 14 residues. The CDR3 loop reads CAWNKGRKTYEQYF. As DNA, the CDR3 is TGTGCCTGGAATAAGGGCAGAAAAACCTACGAGCAGTACTTC.

This clonotype was seen ten or more times. The chain carries TRBV7-9 and TRBJ1-1; D gene unclear. There are 13 residues in the CDR3. Trimming shortened V by 6 bases and J by 0 bases, and 8 bases separated the two germline ends. The germline CDR1 and CDR2 sequences are SEHNR and FQNEAQ (reference sequence). CDR3 sequence reads: CASSPNVNTEAFF. The CDR3 DNA sequence: TGTGCCAGCAGTCCCAACGTGAACACTGAAGCTTTCTTT.

The chain employs TRBV7-9 and TRBJ1-6; weak D call: TRBD1 (5 bases). The CDR3 is made up of 14 amino acids. Trimming left V 1 base short and J 10 bases short, with 11 bases between. CDR1 and CDR2 from the germline V gene are SEHNR and FQNEAQ (reference sequence). The DNA of the CDR3 is TGTGCCAGCAGCTTAGGCGAGACAGAATCACCCCTCCACTTT. Its protein is CASSLGETESPLHF. The full variable domain, its missing parts supplied by reference TRBV7-9 and TRBJ1-6, is DTGVSQNPRHKITKRGQNVTFRCDPISEHNRLYWYRQTLGQGPEFLTYFQNEAQLEKSRLLSDRFSAERPKGSFSTLEIQRTEQGDSAMYLCASSLGETESPLHFGNGTRLTVT.

The rearrangement links TRBV5-6 to TRBJ2-2; D is perhaps TRBD1 (5 bases). The CDR3 has 13 residues. V lost 5 bases, J lost 6 bases, and 11 bases lay in between. Germline V gene sequence: CDR1 SGHDT, CDR2 YYEEEE. The CDR3 DNA reads TGTGCCAGCAGGGACAAAGAGGCCGGGGAGCTGTTTTTT. Encoded protein: CASRDKEAGELFF. The entire variable domain, with the rest obtained from reference TRBV5-6 and TRBJ2-2, is as follows: DAGVTQSPTHLIKTRGQQVTLRCSPKSGHDTVSWYQQALGQGPQFIFQYYEEEERQRGNFPDRFSGHQFPNYSSELNVNALLLGDSALYLCASRDKEAGELFFGEGSRLTVL.

This clonotype has at least ten counts. The chain recombines TRBV20-1 with TRBJ1-5; D is unresolved. V lost 0 bases and J lost 11, with 11 bases in between. CDR3 length: 12 residues. The V gene's germline CDR1 is DFQATT and CDR2 SNEGSKA (reference sequence). CDR3 sequence reads: CSARDYFLSQHF. CDR3 DNA: TGCAGTGCTAGAGATTACTTCCTGTCCCAGCATTTT.

The J gene is TRBJ1-1, the V gene TRBV2; D uncertain. Germline V gene lookup returns CDR1 SNHLY and CDR2 FYNNEI. The length of the CDR3 is 12 residues. CDR3: CASARLNTEAFF. CDR3 nucleotide sequence: TGTGCTAGCGCCAGGTTGAACACTGAAGCTTTCTTT.

V gene TRBV25-1 combines with J gene TRBJ2-6; TRBD1 matches 8 bases. V lost 5 bases, J lost 0 bases, and 12 bases stayed unmatched. The length of the CDR3 is 19 residues. Germline CDR1 MGHDK, CDR2 SYGVNS. CDR3 in DNA: TGTGCCAGCAGTCCGTCTCCGGGACAGGAGAGCTCTGGGGCCAACGTCCTGACTTTC. As protein: CASSPSPGQESSGANVLTF.

This chain uses TRBV6-6 with TRBJ2-2, with 8 bases lining up with TRBD2. Germline CDR1 reads MNHNY; CDR2 reads SVGAGI (reference sequence). The CDR3 runs 14 residues. V gave up 5 bases and J gave up 7 bases; unmatched junction bases: 6. CDR3 DNA: TGTGCCAGCAGTCCGGGACTAGTCGGCGGGGAGCTGTTTTTT. It specifies CASSPGLVGGELFF.

This clonotype occurred many times. V usage is TRBV7-6 and J usage is TRBJ2-7, with 8 bases matching TRBD1. The CDR3 runs 15 residues. From germline, CDR1 is SGHVS and CDR2 FNYEAQ. The J segment lost 2 bases and the V segment lost 1 base, leaving 4 bases of the junction unmatched. The DNA of the CDR3 is TGTGCCAGCAGCTTAGAGGGACAGGCGACCTACGAGCAGTACTTC. This sequence encodes CASSLEGQATYEQYF.

To note about this clonotype: This may stem from a read error, because a much larger clone lies one nucleotide away. The chain has TRBV5-1 and TRBJ2-5, with TRBD2 matching over 8 bases. The CDR3 is made up of 16 amino acids. Germline CDR1 and CDR2: SGHRS and YFSETQ. J lost 5 bases, V lost 6 bases, and 15 bases had no gene match. The CDR3, as DNA: TGCGCCAGCACCTTACTAGAGCGGGAGACTTCCGAGACCCAGTACTTC. Encoded protein: CASTLLERETSETQYF.

The rearrangement uses TRBV25-1 and TRBJ1-6; maybe TRBD1 (6 bases). The CDR3 sequence is 17 residues long. Germline-derived CDR1 and CDR2 are MGHDK and SYGVNS. V lost 3 bases and J lost 10, with 22 bases in between. The CDR3 DNA reads TGTGCCAGCAGTGACGATACAGGGTCCGGGTTGGTATCACCCCTCCACTTT. Encoded protein: CASSDDTGSGLVSPLHF.